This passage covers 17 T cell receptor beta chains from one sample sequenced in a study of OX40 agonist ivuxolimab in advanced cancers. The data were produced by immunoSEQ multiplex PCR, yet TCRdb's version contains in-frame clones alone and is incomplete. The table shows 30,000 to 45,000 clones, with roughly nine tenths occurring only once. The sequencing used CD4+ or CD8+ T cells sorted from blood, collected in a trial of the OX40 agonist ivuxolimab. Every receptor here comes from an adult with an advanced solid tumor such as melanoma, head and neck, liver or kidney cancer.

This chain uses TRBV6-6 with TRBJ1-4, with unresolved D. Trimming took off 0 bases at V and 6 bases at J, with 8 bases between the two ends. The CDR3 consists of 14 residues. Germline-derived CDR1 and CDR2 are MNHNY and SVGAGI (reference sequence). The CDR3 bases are TGTGCCAGCAGTTACTCGGGCGGGGATGAAAAACTGTTTTTT. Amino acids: CASSYSGGDEKLFF.

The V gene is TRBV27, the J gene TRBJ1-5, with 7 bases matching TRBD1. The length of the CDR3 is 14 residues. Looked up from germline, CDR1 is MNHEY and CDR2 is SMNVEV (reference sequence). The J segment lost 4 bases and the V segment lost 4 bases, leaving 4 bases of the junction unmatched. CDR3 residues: CASSSQGWNQPQHF. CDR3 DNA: TGTGCCAGCAGTTCACAGGGGTGGAATCAGCCCCAGCATTTT.

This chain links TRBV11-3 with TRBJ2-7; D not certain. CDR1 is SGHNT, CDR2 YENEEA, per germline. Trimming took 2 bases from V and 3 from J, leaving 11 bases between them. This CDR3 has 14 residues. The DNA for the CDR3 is TGTGCCAGCAGCTTAAGTGGGAAGGGCTACGAGCAGTACTTC. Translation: CASSLSGKGYEQYF.

DNA for the CDR3: TGTGCCAGCAGCTTAGAGGAGGGGCGCTATGTGGAGCAGTACTTC. Translating it yields CASSLEEGRYVEQYF. The V and J genes are TRBV7-2 and TRBJ2-7, with D perhaps TRBD2 (6 bases). This CDR3 is 15 amino acids long. Germline assignment: CDR1 SGHTA and CDR2 FQGNSA. V was trimmed by 1 base and J by 7 bases, leaving 17 bases between them.

CDR3 protein: CASSMGTVGNTIYF. In DNA, the CDR3 is TGTGCCAGTAGTATGGGGACCGTTGGAAACACCATATATTTT. J is TRBJ1-3 and V is TRBV19; the D gene is possibly TRBD1 (5 bases). This CDR3 has 14 amino acids. Germline-derived CDR1 and CDR2 are LNHDA and SQIVND (reference sequence). V lost 3 bases, J lost 3 bases, and 9 bases lay in between.

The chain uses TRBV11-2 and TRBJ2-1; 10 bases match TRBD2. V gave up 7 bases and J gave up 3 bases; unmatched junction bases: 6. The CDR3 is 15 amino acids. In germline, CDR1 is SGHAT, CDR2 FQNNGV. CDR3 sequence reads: CASTRAGGNYNEQFF. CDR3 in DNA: TGTGCCAGCACCCGAGCGGGGGGGAACTACAATGAGCAGTTCTTC.

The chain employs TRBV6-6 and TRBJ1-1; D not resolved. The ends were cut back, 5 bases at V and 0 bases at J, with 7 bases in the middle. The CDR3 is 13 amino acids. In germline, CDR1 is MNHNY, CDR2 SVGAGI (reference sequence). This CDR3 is CASSPTLNTEAFF. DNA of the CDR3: TGTGCCAGCAGTCCCACCTTGAACACTGAAGCTTTCTTT.

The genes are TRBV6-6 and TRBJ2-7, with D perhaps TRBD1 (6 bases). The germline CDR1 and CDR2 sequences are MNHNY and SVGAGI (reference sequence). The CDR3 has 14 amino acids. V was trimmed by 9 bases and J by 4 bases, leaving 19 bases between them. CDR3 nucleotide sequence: TGTGCCAGTTCCAAGACAGGAGAAATATACGAGCAGTACTTC. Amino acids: CASSKTGEIYEQYF.

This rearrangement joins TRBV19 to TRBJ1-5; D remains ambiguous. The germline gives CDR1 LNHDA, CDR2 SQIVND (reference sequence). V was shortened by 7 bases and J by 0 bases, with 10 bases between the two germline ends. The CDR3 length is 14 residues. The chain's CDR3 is CASKKTDSNQPQHF. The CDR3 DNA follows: TGTGCCAGTAAAAAAACTGATAGCAATCAGCCCCAGCATTTT.

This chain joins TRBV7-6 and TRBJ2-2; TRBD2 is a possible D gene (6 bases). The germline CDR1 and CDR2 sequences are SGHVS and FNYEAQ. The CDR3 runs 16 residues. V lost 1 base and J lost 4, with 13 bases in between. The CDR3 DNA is TGTGCCAGCAGCTTAGAGCGGGCACCGGGCACCGGGGAGCTGTTTTTT. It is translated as CASSLERAPGTGELFF.

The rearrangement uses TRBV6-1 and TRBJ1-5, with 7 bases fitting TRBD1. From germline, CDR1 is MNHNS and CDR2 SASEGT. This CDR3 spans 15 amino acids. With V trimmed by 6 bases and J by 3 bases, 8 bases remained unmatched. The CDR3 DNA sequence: TGTGCCAGCAGGGCCCTGACAGGGTCCAATCAGCCCCAGCATTTT. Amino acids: CASRALTGSNQPQHF.

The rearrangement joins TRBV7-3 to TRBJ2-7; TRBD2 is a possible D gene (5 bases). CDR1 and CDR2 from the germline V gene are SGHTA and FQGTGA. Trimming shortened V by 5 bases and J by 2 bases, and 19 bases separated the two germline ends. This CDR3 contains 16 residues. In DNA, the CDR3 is TGTGCCAGCAGCCCAGCCACTCGCTACGGGACCTACGAGCAGTACTTC. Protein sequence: CASSPATRYGTYEQYF.

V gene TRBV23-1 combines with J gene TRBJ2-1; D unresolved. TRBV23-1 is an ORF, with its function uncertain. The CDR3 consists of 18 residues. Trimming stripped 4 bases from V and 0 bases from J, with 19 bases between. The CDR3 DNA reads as TGCGCCAGCAGTCGAACGGTCCAGAGGCGAAACTCCTACAATGAGCAGTTCTTC. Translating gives CASSRTVQRRNSYNEQFF.

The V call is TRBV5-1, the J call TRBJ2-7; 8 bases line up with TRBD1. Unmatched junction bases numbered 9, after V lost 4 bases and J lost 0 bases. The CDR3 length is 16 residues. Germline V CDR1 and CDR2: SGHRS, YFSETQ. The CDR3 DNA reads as TGCGCCAGCAGCCTACGGGACAGGATAAACTCCTACGAGCAGTACTTC. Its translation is CASSLRDRINSYEQYF.

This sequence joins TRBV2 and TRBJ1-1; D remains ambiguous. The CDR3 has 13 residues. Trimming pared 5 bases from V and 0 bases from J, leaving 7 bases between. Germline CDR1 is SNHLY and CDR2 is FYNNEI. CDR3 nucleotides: TGTGCCAGCAGTTGGAGCCTGAACACTGAAGCTTTCTTT. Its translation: CASSWSLNTEAFF.

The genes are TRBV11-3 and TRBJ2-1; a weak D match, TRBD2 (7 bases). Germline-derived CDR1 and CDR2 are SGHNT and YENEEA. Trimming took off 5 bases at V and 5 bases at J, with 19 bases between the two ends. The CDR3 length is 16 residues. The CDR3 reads CASSPRLAGANNEQFF. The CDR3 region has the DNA TGTGCCAGCAGCCCACGCCTGGCGGGGGCGAACAATGAGCAGTTCTTC. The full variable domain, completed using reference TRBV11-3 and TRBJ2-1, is EAGVVQSPRYKIIEKKQPVAFWCNPISGHNTLYWYLQNLGQGPELLIRYENEEAVDDSQLPKDRFSAERLKGVDSTLKIQPAELGDSAVYLCASSPRLAGANNEQFFGPGTRLTVL.

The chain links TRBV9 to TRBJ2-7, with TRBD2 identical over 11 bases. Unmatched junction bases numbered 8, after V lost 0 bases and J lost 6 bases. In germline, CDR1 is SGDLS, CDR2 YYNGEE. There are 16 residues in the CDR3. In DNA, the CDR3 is TGTGCCAGCAGCGTAGGCCATAGCGGGGGGGCAGTCGAGCAGTACTTC. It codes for CASSVGHSGGAVEQYF.